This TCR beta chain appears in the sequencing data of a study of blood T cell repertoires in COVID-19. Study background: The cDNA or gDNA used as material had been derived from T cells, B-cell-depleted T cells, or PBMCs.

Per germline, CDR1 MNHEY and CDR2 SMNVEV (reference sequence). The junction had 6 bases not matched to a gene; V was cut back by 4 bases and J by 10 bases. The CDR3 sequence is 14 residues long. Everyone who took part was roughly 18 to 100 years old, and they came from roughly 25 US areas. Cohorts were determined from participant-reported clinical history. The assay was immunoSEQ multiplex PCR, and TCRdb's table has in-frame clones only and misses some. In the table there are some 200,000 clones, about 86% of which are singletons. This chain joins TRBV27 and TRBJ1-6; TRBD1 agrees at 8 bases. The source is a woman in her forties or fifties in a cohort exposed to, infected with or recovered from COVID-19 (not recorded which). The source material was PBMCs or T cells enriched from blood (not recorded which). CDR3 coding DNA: TGTGCCAGCAGTTCTGACAGGGGTCGGTCACCCCTCCACTTT. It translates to CASSSDRGRSPLHF.